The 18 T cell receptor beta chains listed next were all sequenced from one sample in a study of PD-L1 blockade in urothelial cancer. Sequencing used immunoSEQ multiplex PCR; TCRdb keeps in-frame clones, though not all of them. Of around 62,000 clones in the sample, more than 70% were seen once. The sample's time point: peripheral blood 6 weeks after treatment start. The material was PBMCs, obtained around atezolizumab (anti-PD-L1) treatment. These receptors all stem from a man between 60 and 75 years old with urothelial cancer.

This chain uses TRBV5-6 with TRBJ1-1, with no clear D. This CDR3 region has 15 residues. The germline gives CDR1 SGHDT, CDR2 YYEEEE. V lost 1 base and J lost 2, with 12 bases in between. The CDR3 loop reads CASSLFFYSNTEAFF. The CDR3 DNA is TGTGCCAGCAGCTTGTTCTTCTACAGCAACACTGAAGCTTTCTTT.

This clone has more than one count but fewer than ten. CDR3 sequence reads: CASSPAGGVSTEAFF. The CDR3 DNA sequence: TGTGCCAGCAGCCCCGCCGGGGGAGTAAGCACTGAAGCTTTCTTT. The genes are TRBV7-9 and TRBJ1-1; TRBD1 is a possible D gene (5 bases). The CDR3 consists of 15 residues. Germline values: CDR1 SEHNR, CDR2 FQNEAQ (reference sequence). Trimming pared 5 bases from V and 4 bases from J, leaving 17 bases between.

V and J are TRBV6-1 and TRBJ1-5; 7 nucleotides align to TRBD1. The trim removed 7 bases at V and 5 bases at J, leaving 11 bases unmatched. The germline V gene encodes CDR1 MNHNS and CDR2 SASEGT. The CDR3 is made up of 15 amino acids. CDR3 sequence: CASNPTGTAYQPQHF. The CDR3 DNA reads TGTGCCAGCAACCCTACCGGGACAGCCTATCAGCCCCAGCATTTT.

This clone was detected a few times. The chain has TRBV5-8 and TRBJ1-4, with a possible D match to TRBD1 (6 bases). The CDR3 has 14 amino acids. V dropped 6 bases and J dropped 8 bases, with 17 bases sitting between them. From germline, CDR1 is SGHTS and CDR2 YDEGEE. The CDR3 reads CASILPRQAEKLFF. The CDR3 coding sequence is TGTGCCAGCATTCTCCCCCGACAGGCCGAAAAACTGTTTTTT.

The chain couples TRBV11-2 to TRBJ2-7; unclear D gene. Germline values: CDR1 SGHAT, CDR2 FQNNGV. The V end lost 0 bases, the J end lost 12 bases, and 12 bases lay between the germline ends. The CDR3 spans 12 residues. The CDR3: CASSLEDSIGYF. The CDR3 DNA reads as TGTGCCAGCAGCTTAGAAGACTCGATCGGGTACTTC.

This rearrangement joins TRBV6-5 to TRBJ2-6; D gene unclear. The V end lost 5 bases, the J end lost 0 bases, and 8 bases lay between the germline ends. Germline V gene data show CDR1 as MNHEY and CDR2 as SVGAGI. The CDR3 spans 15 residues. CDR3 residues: CASSSGPSGANVLTF. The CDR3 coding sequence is TGTGCCAGCAGTAGTGGCCCCTCTGGGGCCAACGTCCTGACTTTC.

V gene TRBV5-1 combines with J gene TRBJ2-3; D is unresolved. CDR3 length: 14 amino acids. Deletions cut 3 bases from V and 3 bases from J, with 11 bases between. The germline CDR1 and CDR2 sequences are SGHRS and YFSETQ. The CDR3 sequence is CASSSITTTDTQYF. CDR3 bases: TGCGCCAGCAGCTCAATCACGACTACAGATACGCAGTATTTT. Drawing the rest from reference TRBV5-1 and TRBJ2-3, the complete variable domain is KAGVTQTPRYLIKTRGQQVTLSCSPISGHRSVSWYQQTPGQGLQFLFEYFSETQRNKGNFPGRFSGRQFSNSRSEMNVSTLELGDSALYLCASSSITTTDTQYFGPGTRLTVL.

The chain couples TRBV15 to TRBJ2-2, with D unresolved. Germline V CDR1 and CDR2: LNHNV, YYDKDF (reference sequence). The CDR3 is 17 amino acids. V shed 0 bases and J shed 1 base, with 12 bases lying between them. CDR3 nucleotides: TGTGCCACCAGCAGAGACCCGGCGCGGCGGAACACCGGGGAGCTGTTTTTT. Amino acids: CATSRDPARRNTGELFF. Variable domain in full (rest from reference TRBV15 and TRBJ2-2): DAMVIQNPRYQVTQFGKPVTLSCSQTLNHNVMYWYQQKSSQAPKLLFHYYDKDFNNEADTPDNFQSRRPNTSFCFLDIRSPGLGDTAMYLCATSRDPARRNTGELFFGEGSRLTVL.

The CDR3 loop is CAISLSIGTGKNYGYTF. In nucleotides, the CDR3 is TGCGCCATATCGTTAAGTATTGGGACAGGGAAGAACTATGGCTACACCTTC. The chain couples TRBV10-1 to TRBJ1-2; 9 positions agree with TRBD1. The J segment lost 2 bases and the V segment lost 10 bases, leaving 17 bases of the junction unmatched. Germline-derived CDR1 and CDR2 are WNHNN and SYGVQD (reference sequence). The CDR3 is 17 amino acids.

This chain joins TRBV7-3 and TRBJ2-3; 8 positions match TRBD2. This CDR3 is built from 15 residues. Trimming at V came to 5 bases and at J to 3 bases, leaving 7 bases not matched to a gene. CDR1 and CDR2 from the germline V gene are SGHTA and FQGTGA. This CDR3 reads CASSVTGGRTDTQYF. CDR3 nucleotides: TGTGCCAGCAGCGTTACGGGGGGGCGGACAGATACGCAGTATTTT. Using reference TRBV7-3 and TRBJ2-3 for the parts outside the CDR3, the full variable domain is GAGVSQTPSNKVTEKGKYVELRCDPISGHTALYWYRQSLGQGPEFLIYFQGTGAADDSGLPNDRFFAVRPEGSVSTLKIQRTERGDSAVYLCASSVTGGRTDTQYFGPGTRLTVL.

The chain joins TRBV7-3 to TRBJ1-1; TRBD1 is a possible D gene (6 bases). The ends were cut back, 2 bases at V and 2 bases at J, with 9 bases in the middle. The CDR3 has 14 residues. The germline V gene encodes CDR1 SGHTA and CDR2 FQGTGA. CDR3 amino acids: CASSLQGSNTEAFF. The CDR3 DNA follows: TGTGCCAGCAGCTTACAGGGGTCAAACACTGAAGCTTTCTTT.

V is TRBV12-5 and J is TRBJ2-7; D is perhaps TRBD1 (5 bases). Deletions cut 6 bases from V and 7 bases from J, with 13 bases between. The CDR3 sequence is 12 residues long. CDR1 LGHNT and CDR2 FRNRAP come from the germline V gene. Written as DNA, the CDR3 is TGTGCTAGTGGCCCGACAGTTAGAGAGCAGTACTTC. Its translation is CASGPTVREQYF. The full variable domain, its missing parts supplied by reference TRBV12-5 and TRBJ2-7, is DARVTQTPRHKVTEMGQEVTMRCQPILGHNTVFWYRQTMMQGLELLAYFRNRAPLDDSGMPKDRFSAEMPDATLATLKIQPSEPRDSAVYFCASGPTVREQYFGPGTRLTVT.

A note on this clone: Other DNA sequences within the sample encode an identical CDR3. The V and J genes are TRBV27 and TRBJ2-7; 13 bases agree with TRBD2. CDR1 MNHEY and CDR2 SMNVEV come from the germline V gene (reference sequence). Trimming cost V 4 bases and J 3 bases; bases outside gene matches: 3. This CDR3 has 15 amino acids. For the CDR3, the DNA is TGTGCCAGCAGTTCCCGACTAGCGGGGGGCTACGAGCAGTACTTC. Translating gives CASSSRLAGGYEQYF.

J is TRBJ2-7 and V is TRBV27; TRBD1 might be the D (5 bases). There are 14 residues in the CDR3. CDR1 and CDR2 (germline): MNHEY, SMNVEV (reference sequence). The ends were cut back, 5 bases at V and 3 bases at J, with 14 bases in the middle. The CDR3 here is CASSLDIGVYEQYF. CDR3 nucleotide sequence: TGTGCCAGCAGTCTGGACATCGGTGTCTACGAGCAGTACTTC.

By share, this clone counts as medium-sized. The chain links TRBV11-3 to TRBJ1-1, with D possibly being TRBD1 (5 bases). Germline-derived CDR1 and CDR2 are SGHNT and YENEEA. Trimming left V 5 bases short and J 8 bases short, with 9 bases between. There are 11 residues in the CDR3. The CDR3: CASSQGVEAFF. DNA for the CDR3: TGTGCCAGCAGCCAAGGGGTGGAAGCTTTCTTT. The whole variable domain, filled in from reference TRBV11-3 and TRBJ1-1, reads EAGVVQSPRYKIIEKKQPVAFWCNPISGHNTLYWYLQNLGQGPELLIRYENEEAVDDSQLPKDRFSAERLKGVDSTLKIQPAELGDSAVYLCASSQGVEAFFGQGTRLTVV.

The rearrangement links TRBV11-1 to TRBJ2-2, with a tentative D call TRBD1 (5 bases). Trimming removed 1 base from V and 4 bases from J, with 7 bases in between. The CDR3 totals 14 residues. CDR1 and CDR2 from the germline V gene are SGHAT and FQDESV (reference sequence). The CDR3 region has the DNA TGTGCCAGCAGCTTAGGACAGAGCACCGGGGAGCTGTTTTTT. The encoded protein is CASSLGQSTGELFF.

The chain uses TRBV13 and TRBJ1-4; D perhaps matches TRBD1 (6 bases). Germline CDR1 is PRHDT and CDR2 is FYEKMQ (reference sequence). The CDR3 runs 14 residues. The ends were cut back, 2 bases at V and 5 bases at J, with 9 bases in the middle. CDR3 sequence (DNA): TGTGCCAGCAGCTTACCTGGACAGAATGAAAAACTGTTTTTT. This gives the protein CASSLPGQNEKLFF.

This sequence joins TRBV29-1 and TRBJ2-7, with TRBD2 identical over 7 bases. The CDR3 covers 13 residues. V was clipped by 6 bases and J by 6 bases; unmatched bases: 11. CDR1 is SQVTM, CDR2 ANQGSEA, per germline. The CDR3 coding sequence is TGCAGCGTGACCTCGCGAGGGAGGGGCGAGCAGTACTTC. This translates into CSVTSRGRGEQYF.